This entry concerns a single T cell receptor beta chain. The target antigen is unknown. Naive CD8 cells comprised CD45RO-negative, CCR7-positively selected cells, excluding terminally differentiated effector memory CD45RA+ cells. The sample is drawn from a study of shared clonotypes between healthy human individuals. General observations from the study: Large sequencing depth failed to make sorted-subset sequencing complete, rarefaction showed.

The CDR3 has 15 amino acids. From germline, CDR1 is SEHNR and CDR2 FQNEAQ (reference sequence). V was shortened by 5 bases and J by 1 base, with 14 bases between the two germline ends. Sorted-subset replicate PCRs used 200 ng DNA, some 30,000 T cell genomes. Using immunoSEQ multiplex PCR, the repertoire was profiled, and TCRdb retains in-frame clones only, with some absent. The sample yields about 2.1 million clones, approximately 94% seen once. The V and J genes are TRBV7-9 and TRBJ1-2; perhaps TRBD1 as D (6 bases). This TCR came from a man between 18 and 29 years old in good health. Some clones in this sample may be carry-over from other donors' samples. Sequenced: naive CD8+ T cells from PBMCs. The chain's CDR3 is CASSGRDTFNYGYTF. CDR3 nucleotides: TGTGCCAGCAGCGGCCGGGACACCTTTAACTATGGCTACACCTTC.